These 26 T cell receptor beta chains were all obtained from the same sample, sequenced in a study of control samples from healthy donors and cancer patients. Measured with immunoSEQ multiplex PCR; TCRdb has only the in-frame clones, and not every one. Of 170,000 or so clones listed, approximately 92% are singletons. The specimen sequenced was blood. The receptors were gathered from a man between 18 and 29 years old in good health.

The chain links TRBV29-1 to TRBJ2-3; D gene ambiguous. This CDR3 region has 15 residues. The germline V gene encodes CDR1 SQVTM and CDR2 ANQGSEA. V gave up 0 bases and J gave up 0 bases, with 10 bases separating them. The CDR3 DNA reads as TGCAGCGTTGAAGATGTGCTGAGTAGCACAGATACGCAGTATTTT. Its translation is CSVEDVLSSTDTQYF.

Written as DNA, the CDR3 is TGTGCCACCAGTGATTATCAGGGAAACTATGGCTACACCTTC. It translates to CATSDYQGNYGYTF. V usage is TRBV24-1 and J usage is TRBJ1-2; maybe TRBD1 (5 bases). The V gene's germline CDR1 is KGHDR and CDR2 SFDVKD. V was shortened by 2 bases and J by 2 bases, with 8 bases between the two germline ends. CDR3 size: 14 residues.

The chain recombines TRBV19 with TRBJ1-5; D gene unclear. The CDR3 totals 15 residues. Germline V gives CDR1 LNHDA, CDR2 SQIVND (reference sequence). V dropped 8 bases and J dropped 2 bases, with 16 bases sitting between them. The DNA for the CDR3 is TGTGCCAGTCAAACGGGGATCCCTGGCAATCAGCCCCAGCATTTT. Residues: CASQTGIPGNQPQHF.

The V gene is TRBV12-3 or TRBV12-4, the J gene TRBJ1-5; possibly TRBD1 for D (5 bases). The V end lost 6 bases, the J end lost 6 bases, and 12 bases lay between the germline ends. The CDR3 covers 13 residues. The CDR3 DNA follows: TGTGCCAGCAGCCCGGACATCGCTCAGCCCCAGCATTTT. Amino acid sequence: CASSPDIAQPQHF.

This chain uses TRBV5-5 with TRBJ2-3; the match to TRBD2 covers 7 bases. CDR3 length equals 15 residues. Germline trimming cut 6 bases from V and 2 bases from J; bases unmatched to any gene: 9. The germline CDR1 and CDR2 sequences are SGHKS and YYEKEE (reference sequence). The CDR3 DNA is TGTGCCAGCACTCCCCTGGGAGGGCCCACAGATACGCAGTATTTT. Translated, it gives CASTPLGGPTDTQYF. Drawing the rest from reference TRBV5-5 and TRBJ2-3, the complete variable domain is DAGVTQSPTHLIKTRGQQVTLRCSPISGHKSVSWYQQVLGQGPQFIFQYYEKEERGRGNFPDRFSARQFPNYSSELNVNALLLGDSALYLCASTPLGGPTDTQYFGPGTRLTVL.

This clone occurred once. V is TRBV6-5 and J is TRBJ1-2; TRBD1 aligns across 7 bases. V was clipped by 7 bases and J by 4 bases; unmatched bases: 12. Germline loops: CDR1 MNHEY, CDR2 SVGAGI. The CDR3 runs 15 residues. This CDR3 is CASKVGQFSPYGYTF. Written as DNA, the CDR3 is TGTGCCAGCAAGGTGGGACAGTTCTCTCCCTATGGCTACACCTTC.

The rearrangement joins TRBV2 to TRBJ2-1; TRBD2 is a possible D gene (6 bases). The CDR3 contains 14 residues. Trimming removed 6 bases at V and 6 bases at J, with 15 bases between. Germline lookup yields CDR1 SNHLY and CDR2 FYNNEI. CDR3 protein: CASRGGGVLNEQFF. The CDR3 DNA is TGTGCCAGCAGGGGGGGTGGAGTACTCAATGAGCAGTTCTTC.

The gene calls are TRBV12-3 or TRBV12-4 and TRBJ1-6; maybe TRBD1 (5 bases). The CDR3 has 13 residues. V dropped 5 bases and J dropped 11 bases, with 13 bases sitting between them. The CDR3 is CASSPQGGAPLHF. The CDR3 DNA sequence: TGTGCCAGCAGTCCTCAGGGAGGAGCACCCCTCCACTTT.

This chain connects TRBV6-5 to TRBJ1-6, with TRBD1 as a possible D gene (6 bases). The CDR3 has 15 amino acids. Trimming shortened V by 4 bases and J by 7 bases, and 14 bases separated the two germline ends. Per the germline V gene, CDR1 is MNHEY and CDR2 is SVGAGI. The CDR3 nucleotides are TGTGCCAGCAGTTTCATACAGGGTCGGAATTCACCCCTCCACTTT. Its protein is CASSFIQGRNSPLHF.

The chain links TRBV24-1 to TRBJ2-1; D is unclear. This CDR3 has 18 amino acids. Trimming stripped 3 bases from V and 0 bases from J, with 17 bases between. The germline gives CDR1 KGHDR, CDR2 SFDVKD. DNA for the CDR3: TGTGCCACCAGTGATCCAGGTATTAGGCTGGGCTCCTACAATGAGCAGTTCTTC. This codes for CATSDPGIRLGSYNEQFF.

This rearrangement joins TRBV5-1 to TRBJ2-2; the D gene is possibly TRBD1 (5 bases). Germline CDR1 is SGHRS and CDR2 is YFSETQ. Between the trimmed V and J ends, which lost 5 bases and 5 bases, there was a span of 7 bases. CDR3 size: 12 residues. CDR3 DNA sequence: TGCGCCAGCAGACAGGAAACCGGGGAGCTGTTTTTT. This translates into CASRQETGELFF.

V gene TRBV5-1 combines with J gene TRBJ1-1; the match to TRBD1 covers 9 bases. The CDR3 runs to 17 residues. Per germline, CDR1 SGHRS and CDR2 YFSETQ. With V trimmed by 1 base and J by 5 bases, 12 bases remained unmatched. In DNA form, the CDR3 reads TGCGCCAGCAGCTTGTCCGGGACAGGGAGAAAGGGTACTGAAGCTTTCTTT. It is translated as CASSLSGTGRKGTEAFF.

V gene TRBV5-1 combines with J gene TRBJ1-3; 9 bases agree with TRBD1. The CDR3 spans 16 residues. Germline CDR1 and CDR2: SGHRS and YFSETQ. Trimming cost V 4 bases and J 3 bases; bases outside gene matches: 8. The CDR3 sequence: CASSPRWTGVGNTIYF. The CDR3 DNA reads TGCGCCAGCAGCCCTCGATGGACAGGGGTTGGAAACACCATATATTTT. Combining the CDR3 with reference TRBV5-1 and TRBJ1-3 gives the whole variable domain KAGVTQTPRYLIKTRGQQVTLSCSPISGHRSVSWYQQTPGQGLQFLFEYFSETQRNKGNFPGRFSGRQFSNSRSEMNVSTLELGDSALYLCASSPRWTGVGNTIYFGEGSWLTVV.

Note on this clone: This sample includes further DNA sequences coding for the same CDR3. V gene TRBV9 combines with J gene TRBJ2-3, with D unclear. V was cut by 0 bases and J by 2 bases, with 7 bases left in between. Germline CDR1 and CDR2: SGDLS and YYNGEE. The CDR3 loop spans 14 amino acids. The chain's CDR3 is CASSVGGSTDTQYF. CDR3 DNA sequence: TGTGCCAGCAGCGTAGGGGGTTCCACAGATACGCAGTATTTT.

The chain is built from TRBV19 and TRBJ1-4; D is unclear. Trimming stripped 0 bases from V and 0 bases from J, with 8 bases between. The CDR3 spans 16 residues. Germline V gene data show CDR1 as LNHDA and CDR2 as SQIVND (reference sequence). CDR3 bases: TGTGCCAGTAGTATAGATAAGAGTGCAACTAATGAAAAACTGTTTTTT. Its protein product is CASSIDKSATNEKLFF.

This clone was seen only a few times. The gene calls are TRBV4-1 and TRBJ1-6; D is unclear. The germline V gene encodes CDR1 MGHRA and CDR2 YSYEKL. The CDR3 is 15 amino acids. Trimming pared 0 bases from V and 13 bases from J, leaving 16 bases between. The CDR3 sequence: CASSQEGRGREPLHF. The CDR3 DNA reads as TGCGCCAGCAGCCAAGAGGGCAGAGGAAGGGAGCCCCTCCACTTT.

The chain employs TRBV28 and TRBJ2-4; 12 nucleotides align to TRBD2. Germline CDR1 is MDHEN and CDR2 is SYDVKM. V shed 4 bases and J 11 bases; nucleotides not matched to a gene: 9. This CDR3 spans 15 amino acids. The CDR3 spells CASSSRTSGVAVQYF. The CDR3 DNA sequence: TGTGCCAGCAGTTCTCGGACTAGCGGGGTCGCCGTTCAGTACTTC.

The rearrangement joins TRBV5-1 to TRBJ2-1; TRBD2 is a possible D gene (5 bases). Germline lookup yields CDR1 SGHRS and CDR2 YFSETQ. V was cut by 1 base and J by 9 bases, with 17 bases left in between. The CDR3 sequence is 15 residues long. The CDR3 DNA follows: TGCGCCAGCAGCTTGTTGGCAGTTGGCGGAGGTGAGCAGTTCTTC. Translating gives CASSLLAVGGGEQFF. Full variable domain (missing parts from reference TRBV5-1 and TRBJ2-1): KAGVTQTPRYLIKTRGQQVTLSCSPISGHRSVSWYQQTPGQGLQFLFEYFSETQRNKGNFPGRFSGRQFSNSRSEMNVSTLELGDSALYLCASSLLAVGGGEQFFGPGTRLTVL.

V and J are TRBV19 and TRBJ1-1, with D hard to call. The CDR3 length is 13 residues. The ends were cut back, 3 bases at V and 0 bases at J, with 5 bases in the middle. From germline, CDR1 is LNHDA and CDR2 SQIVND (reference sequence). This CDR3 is CASSMTLNTEAFF. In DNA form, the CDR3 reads TGTGCCAGTAGTATGACCCTGAACACTGAAGCTTTCTTT. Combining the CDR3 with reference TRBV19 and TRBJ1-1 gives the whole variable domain DGGITQSPKYLFRKEGQNVTLSCEQNLNHDAMYWYRQDPGQGLRLIYYSQIVNDFQKGDIAEGYSVSREKKESFPLTVTSAQKNPTAFYLCASSMTLNTEAFFGQGTRLTVV.

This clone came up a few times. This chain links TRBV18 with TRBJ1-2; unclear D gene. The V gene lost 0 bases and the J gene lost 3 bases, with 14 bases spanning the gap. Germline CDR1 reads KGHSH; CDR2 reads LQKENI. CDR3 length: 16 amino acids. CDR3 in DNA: TGTGCCAGCTCACCACCCGATTCGCGACGATACTATGGCTACACCTTC. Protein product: CASSPPDSRRYYGYTF.

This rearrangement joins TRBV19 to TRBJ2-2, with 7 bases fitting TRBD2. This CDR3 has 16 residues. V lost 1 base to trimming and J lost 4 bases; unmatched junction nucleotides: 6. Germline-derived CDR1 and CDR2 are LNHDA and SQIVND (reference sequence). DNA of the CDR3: TGTGCCAGTAGTATAGTGGGGGGGTCCCCCACCGGGGAGCTGTTTTTT. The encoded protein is CASSIVGGSPTGELFF.

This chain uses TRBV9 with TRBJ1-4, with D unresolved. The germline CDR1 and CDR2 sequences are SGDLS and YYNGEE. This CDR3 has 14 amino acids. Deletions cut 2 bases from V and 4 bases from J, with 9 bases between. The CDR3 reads CASSVSQFNEKLFF. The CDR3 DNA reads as TGTGCCAGCAGCGTCAGTCAATTTAATGAAAAACTGTTTTTT.

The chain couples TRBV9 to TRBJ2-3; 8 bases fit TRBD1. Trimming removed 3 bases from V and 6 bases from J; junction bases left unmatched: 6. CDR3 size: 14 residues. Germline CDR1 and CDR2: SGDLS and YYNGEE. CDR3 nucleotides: TGTGCCAGCAGCGGGGACAGGAAGGATGATACGCAGTATTTT. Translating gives CASSGDRKDDTQYF. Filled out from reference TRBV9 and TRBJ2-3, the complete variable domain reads DSGVTQTPKHLITATGQRVTLRCSPRSGDLSVYWYQQSLDQGLQFLIQYYNGEERAKGNILERFSAQQFPDLHSELNLSSLELGDSALYFCASSGDRKDDTQYFGPGTRLTVL.

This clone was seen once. The DNA of the CDR3 is TGTGCCAGCAGTGATTTCGTAGGGGGGGATTCAAACACCGGGGAGCTGTTTTTT. Encoded protein: CASSDFVGGDSNTGELFF. V and J are TRBV25-1 and TRBJ2-2; D is possibly TRBD2 (7 bases). This CDR3 is 18 amino acids long. Per the germline V gene, CDR1 is MGHDK and CDR2 is SYGVNS. With 3 bases removed from V and 2 bases from J, the gap between germline ends came to 19 bases.

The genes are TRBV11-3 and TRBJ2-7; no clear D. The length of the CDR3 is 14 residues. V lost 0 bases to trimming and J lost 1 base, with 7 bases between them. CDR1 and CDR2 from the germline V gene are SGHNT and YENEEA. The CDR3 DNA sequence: TGTGCCAGCAGCTTAGATGGCAGTTCCTACGAGCAGTACTTC. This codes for CASSLDGSSYEQYF.

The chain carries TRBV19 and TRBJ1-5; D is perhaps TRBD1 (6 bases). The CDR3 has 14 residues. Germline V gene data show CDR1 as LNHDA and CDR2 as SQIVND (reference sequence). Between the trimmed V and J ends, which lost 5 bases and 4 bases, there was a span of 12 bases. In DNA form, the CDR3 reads TGTGCCAGTAGTCTAGGACAGCTAAATCAGCCCCAGCATTTT. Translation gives CASSLGQLNQPQHF. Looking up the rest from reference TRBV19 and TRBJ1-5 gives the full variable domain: DGGITQSPKYLFRKEGQNVTLSCEQNLNHDAMYWYRQDPGQGLRLIYYSQIVNDFQKGDIAEGYSVSREKKESFPLTVTSAQKNPTAFYLCASSLGQLNQPQHFGDGTRLSIL.